One T cell receptor (beta chain) is described in this entry. As yet, its antigen is unknown. These data belong to a study of human thymus T cells. From resections taken during corrective heart surgery, the thymus tissue was obtained. All donors were healthy Finnish infants who were undergoing corrective surgery to treat congenital heart defects. Assay: immunoSEQ multiplex PCR; the TCRdb copy retains only in-frame clones and omits some. Among some 130,000 clones, around 94% were seen once, and the ten largest hold 0.02% to 0.03%. Study-level findings and limits: Apparent skewing of V and J gene usage characterized both thymic and blood repertoires. Unrelated individuals reportedly shared highly overlapping thymic TCR repertoires.

The clonotype originates from a boy younger than two with a congenital heart defect but otherwise immunologically healthy. The material sequenced was thymus tissue.

The CDR3 DNA reads as TGTGCCAGCAACGATGTAGCGGGGAGTTTTGAGCAGTACTTC. Protein product: CASNDVAGSFEQYF. V and J are TRBV2 and TRBJ2-7; 8 bases agree with TRBD2. J gave up 7 bases and V 7 bases, and 12 bases lay outside the gene matches. CDR3 length equals 14 residues. The germline CDR1 and CDR2 sequences are SNHLY and FYNNEI.